The following is a T cell receptor beta chain sequence with its context. Only in-frame clones appear in the TCRdb table, and some are missing; sequencing was by immunoSEQ multiplex PCR. The sample holds about 180,000 clones; 86% are singletons and the top ten take around 8.6%. The data originate from a study of blood T cell repertoires in COVID-19. Germline V lookup: CDR1 PRHDT, CDR2 FYEKMQ (reference sequence). V was clipped by 4 bases and J by 1 base, with 8 bases between them. The CDR3 runs to 14 residues. What was sequenced was PBMCs or T cells enriched from blood (not recorded which). This clonotype originated in a woman in her twenties or thirties who had recovered from COVID-19. V is TRBV13 and J is TRBJ1-5, with D perhaps TRBD1 (5 bases). The CDR3 region is CASSSGGSNQPQHF. DNA for the CDR3: TGTGCCAGCAGCTCGGGGGGGAGCAATCAGCCCCAGCATTTT.